This is a list of T cell receptor beta chains from one sample in a study of T cells in Graves' hyperthyroidism and ophthalmopathy. TCRdb analysed the multiplex PCR reads with MiXCR anew, one entry per CDR3 protein. The sample includes fewer than 350,000 distinct CDR3 sequences, about an eighth of them seen just once. Input material: blood. The receptors stem from a woman in her twenties or thirties with Graves' hyperthyroidism that later progressed to Graves' ophthalmopathy. Both conserved end residues are trimmed from each CDR3. Each record gives: V gene, D gene, CDR3 protein. D genes are given only for firm matches.

V: TRBV6-5
D: -
CDR3: ASSYSASGLYGYT

V: TRBV7-9
D: -
CDR3: ASSFLGPGYGYT

V: TRBV18
D: -
CDR3: ASSPPWAPGDETQY

V: TRBV7-9
D: -
CDR3: ASSQAGEETQY

V: TRBV15
D: -
CDR3: ATSTQSDTQY

V: TRBV5-6
D: TRBD2
CDR3: ASSLLAGGISYEQY

V: TRBV27
D: TRBD1
CDR3: ATADRGRQETQY

V: TRBV7-2
D: TRBD1
CDR3: ASSLVGVWQGELF

V: TRBV7-2
D: TRBD2
CDR3: ASSSGLAYNEQF

V: TRBV27
D: TRBD1
CDR3: ASSLVRDRDYEQY

V: TRBV5-8
D: TRBD2
CDR3: ASSLTSARNNEQF

V: TRBV3-1
D: -
CDR3: ASSHGQLSYEQY

V: TRBV15
D: -
CDR3: ATSSAGALGYT

V: TRBV15
D: TRBD1
CDR3: ATSRETGGVQPQH

V: TRBV27
D: -
CDR3: ASSTRDQYNEQF

V: TRBV7-2
D: -
CDR3: ASSLGQSDGYT

V: TRBV2
D: -
CDR3: ASSQTDRRFYGYT

V: TRBV29-1
D: TRBD1
CDR3: SARDSNYGYT

V: TRBV7-6
D: -
CDR3: ASSVHRENTEAF

V: TRBV20-1
D: -
CDR3: SASTGLAKNIQY

V: TRBV20-1
D: TRBD1
CDR3: SARTGQGDVEKLF

V: TRBV15
D: TRBD2
CDR3: ATSLRLAGVDEQF

V: TRBV6-2/TRBV6-3
D: -
CDR3: ASSLNPYNEQF

V: TRBV7-2
D: TRBD2
CDR3: ASSPRSSGSRYEQY

V: TRBV6-1
D: -
CDR3: ASSEAGGAREAF

V: TRBV2
D: -
CDR3: ASSEAAANYGYT

V: TRBV30
D: -
CDR3: AWSVSGGETQY

V: TRBV28
D: -
CDR3: ASSNRDPYGYT

V: TRBV14
D: -
CDR3: ASSRGTPLEQY

V: TRBV27
D: -
CDR3: ASKLLATSSYEQY

V: TRBV19
D: -
CDR3: ASSPQSYGYT

V: TRBV12-3/TRBV12-4
D: TRBD1
CDR3: ASSPRGTGYSPLH

V: TRBV7-9
D: -
CDR3: ASSLSPALDYGYT

V: TRBV6-2/TRBV6-3
D: -
CDR3: ASGRGKEQF

V: TRBV27
D: -
CDR3: ASSLRNTEAF

V: TRBV4-1
D: -
CDR3: ASSQDRGQGYT

V: TRBV20-1
D: -
CDR3: SARPPGSNVLT

V: TRBV27
D: -
CDR3: ASSPGEANTGELF

V: TRBV28
D: -
CDR3: ASRRNEKLF

V: TRBV12-3/TRBV12-4
D: TRBD1
CDR3: ASSFAGQGYNEQF

V: TRBV29-1
D: TRBD1
CDR3: SVDMSGQGNEQY

V: TRBV30
D: -
CDR3: ACLDRRNYGYT

V: TRBV30
D: -
CDR3: AWSKQAGRTDTQY

V: TRBV28
D: -
CDR3: ASSFGRNLYEQY

V: TRBV3-1
D: -
CDR3: ASSSDSGINTEAF

V: TRBV29-1
D: -
CDR3: SVGALGPNEKLF

V: TRBV28
D: -
CDR3: ASSLEVGNQPQH

V: TRBV19
D: TRBD1
CDR3: ASSRGGRNEQF

V: TRBV10-3
D: TRBD2
CDR3: AITGTSADTQY

V: TRBV27
D: -
CDR3: ASSPQGGGYNYEQF

V: TRBV19
D: -
CDR3: ASSMLVGAGTDEQF

V: TRBV5-4
D: -
CDR3: ASSPGVYNEQF

V: TRBV27
D: -
CDR3: ASSPNPGQLPYEQY

V: TRBV19
D: -
CDR3: ASSPRTAGYEQY

V: TRBV28
D: -
CDR3: ASSRTGTSGEQY

V: TRBV20-1
D: TRBD1
CDR3: SVRAGGENSPLH

V: TRBV6-5
D: -
CDR3: ASSYSATGTGYEQY

V: TRBV28
D: -
CDR3: ASSCCEKLF

V: TRBV6-2/TRBV6-3
D: -
CDR3: ASSPGLGNTIY

V: TRBV27
D: -
CDR3: ASSFTVSPGYEQY